This entry lists 17 T cell receptor beta chains sequenced from one sample in a study of blood T cell repertoires in COVID-19. The method was immunoSEQ multiplex PCR; TCRdb's version includes in-frame clones alone and lacks a portion of them. Counted here are about 160,000 clones, more than 80% occurring once; the ten biggest clones make up approximately 2.9%. Sequencing was done on a sample of peripheral blood. These receptors came from a man in his sixties with acute or convalescent COVID-19.

The table lists this clone with a count of one. The chain employs TRBV6-5 and TRBJ2-7; D perhaps matches TRBD2 (6 bases). The CDR3 has 14 residues. From germline, CDR1 is MNHEY and CDR2 SVGAGI. The germline V and J ends were trimmed by 6 bases and 3 bases, with 15 bases remaining between them. The CDR3 is CASRASRDFYEQYF. CDR3 in DNA: TGTGCCAGCAGGGCTTCGCGGGATTTCTACGAGCAGTACTTC.

The chain uses TRBV7-2 and TRBJ1-2; tentative D call: TRBD1 (5 bases). Trimming removed 3 bases from V and 5 bases from J, with 13 bases in between. This CDR3 comprises 14 residues. Germline CDR1 and CDR2: SGHTA and FQGNSA. CDR3 in DNA: TGTGCCAGCAGCTTCTCAGGGCCGGCGTATGGCTACACCTTC. Translation: CASSFSGPAYGYTF.

CDR3 loop: CASSHDDVGTKYTGELFF. The CDR3 region has the DNA TGCGCCAGCAGCCACGACGACGTAGGGACTAAGTACACCGGGGAGCTGTTTTTT. V gene TRBV4-1 combines with J gene TRBJ2-2; 7 nucleotides align to TRBD2. Trimming took 3 bases from V and 3 from J; bases not matched to a gene: 13. CDR3 length: 18 residues. The germline gives CDR1 MGHRA, CDR2 YSYEKL.

V and J are TRBV1 and TRBJ2-1; the DNA was not compared with TRBD2, the D call given in the table. TRBV1 represents a pseudogene. The CDR3 runs to 13 residues. This CDR3 reads CTSSHAIYNEQFF. In DNA form, the CDR3 reads TGCACCAGCAGCCATGCTATCTACAATGAGCAGTTCTTC.

CDR3 coding DNA: TGTGCCAACGCGCTTACCGGGACTCCGGGAGGTGAGCAGTTCTTC. This codes for CANALTGTPGGEQFF. The chain employs TRBV2 and TRBJ2-1, with 7 bases lining up with TRBD2. CDR3 length: 15 residues. V trimming: 10 bases; J trimming: 9 bases; junction bases outside the gene matches: 18. Germline lookup yields CDR1 SNHLY and CDR2 FYNNEI.

This chain connects TRBV9 to TRBJ1-1; D is unresolved. Germline values: CDR1 SGDLS, CDR2 YYNGEE. The V gene lost 3 bases and the J gene lost 8 bases, with 11 bases spanning the gap. This CDR3 contains 12 residues. The CDR3 loop is CASSAGGVEAFF. The CDR3 bases are TGTGCCAGCAGCGCCGGAGGTGTAGAAGCTTTCTTT.

The rearrangement joins TRBV29-1 to TRBJ1-2; 9 bases are shared with TRBD1. CDR3 size: 16 residues. Germline assignment: CDR1 SQVTM and CDR2 ANQGSEA. V dropped 3 bases and J dropped 6; count of bases not matched to a gene: 14. This CDR3 reads CSVDSFVTGGNHGYTF. In nucleotides, the CDR3 is TGCAGCGTTGACTCATTCGTCACAGGGGGCAATCATGGCTACACCTTC.

The chain uses TRBV21-1 and TRBJ1-1; the table's D call, TRBD1, was not checked against the DNA. TRBV21-1 has pseudogene status. The CDR3 loop spans 15 amino acids. CDR3 sequence: CASSRVDRGGSEAFF. Here the CDR3 DNA reads TGTGCCAGCAGCAGGGTGGACAGGGGTGGTTCTGAAGCTTTCTTT.

J is TRBJ2-7 and V is TRBV9, with D perhaps TRBD2 (6 bases). There are 16 residues in the CDR3. Germline-derived CDR1 and CDR2 are SGDLS and YYNGEE. Trimming took 4 bases from V and 5 from J, leaving 22 bases between them. CDR3 sequence reads: CASSQRAVGGENEQYF. Here the CDR3 DNA reads TGTGCCAGCAGCCAGAGGGCGGTAGGAGGGGAAAACGAGCAGTACTTC. The full variable domain, completed using reference TRBV9 and TRBJ2-7, is DSGVTQTPKHLITATGQRVTLRCSPRSGDLSVYWYQQSLDQGLQFLIQYYNGEERAKGNILERFSAQQFPDLHSELNLSSLELGDSALYFCASSQRAVGGENEQYFGPGTRLTVT.

This clone appeared a single time. The gene calls are TRBV6-5 and TRBJ1-1; a possible D gene is TRBD1 (5 bases). Trimming pared 5 bases from V and 5 bases from J, leaving 18 bases between. This CDR3 has 15 residues. CDR1 and CDR2 (germline): MNHEY, SVGAGI. CDR3 in amino acids: CASSQPGGARTEAFF. CDR3 sequence (DNA): TGTGCCAGCAGTCAGCCCGGAGGGGCGAGGACTGAAGCTTTCTTT.

The chain carries TRBV10-3 and TRBJ1-6, with D unresolved. Trimming shortened V by 10 bases and J by 0 bases, and 7 bases separated the two germline ends. This CDR3 is 13 amino acids long. The germline V gene has CDR1 ENHRY and CDR2 SYGVKD. The CDR3: CASLSSYNSPLHF. The DNA of the CDR3 is TGTGCCAGCCTCAGCTCCTATAATTCACCCCTCCACTTT.

This rearrangement joins TRBV7-2 to TRBJ2-7, with TRBD2 matching over 11 bases. Per the germline V gene, CDR1 is SGHTA and CDR2 is FQGNSA. Losses at the gene ends were 6 bases for V and 6 bases for J; bases not matched to a gene: 10. The CDR3 runs to 15 residues. As DNA, the CDR3 is TGTGCCAGCAGTCGAATTAGCGGGGGGGACTTCGAGCAGTACTTC. Translation gives CASSRISGGDFEQYF.

The chain has TRBV30 and TRBJ1-2, with TRBD1 identical over 7 bases. The CDR3 has 13 amino acids. The V gene end was trimmed by 2 bases and the J gene end by 8 bases; junction bases not matched to a gene: 8. Germline values: CDR1 GTSNPN, CDR2 SVGIG (reference sequence). CDR3 DNA sequence: TGTGCCTGGAGTAAACAGGGGTTAGGGGGCTACACCTTC. It is translated as CAWSKQGLGGYTF.

V usage is TRBV7-2 and J usage is TRBJ2-1, with 8 bases lining up with TRBD1. V shed 0 bases, J shed 6 bases, and the junction held 7 bases outside the gene matches. Germline V gene lookup returns CDR1 SGHTA and CDR2 FQGNSA. This CDR3 comprises 16 residues. The CDR3 reads CASSLAAGGEGNEQFF. DNA for the CDR3: TGTGCCAGCAGCTTAGCCGCAGGGGGCGAGGGCAATGAGCAGTTCTTC.

The rearrangement links TRBV7-9 to TRBJ2-3; TRBD2 matches at 11 bases. CDR3 size: 15 residues. CDR1 is SEHNR and CDR2 is FQNEAQ in the germline V gene (reference sequence). Trimming cost V 5 bases and J 4 bases; bases outside gene matches: 5. The CDR3, as DNA: TGTGCCAGCAGCCGGGTTAGCGGGGGGGCAGATACGCAGTATTTT. Translation gives CASSRVSGGADTQYF.

The chain joins TRBV30 to TRBJ1-2; D is possibly TRBD1 (5 bases). The ends were cut back, 0 bases at V and 13 bases at J, with 15 bases in the middle. This CDR3 comprises 12 residues. Germline values: CDR1 GTSNPN, CDR2 SVGIG (reference sequence). This CDR3 is CAWSVGAGQCTF. CDR3 coding DNA: TGTGCCTGGAGTGTAGGGGCCGGACAATGCACCTTC.

The rearrangement links TRBV7-2 to TRBJ2-1, with a tentative D call TRBD2 (6 bases). Germline CDR1 reads SGHTA; CDR2 reads FQGNSA. The CDR3 runs to 17 residues. Between the trimmed V and J ends, which lost 1 base and 0 bases, there was a span of 13 bases. The CDR3 sequence is CASSLDGGPDSYNEQFF. CDR3 coding DNA: TGTGCCAGCAGCTTAGACGGGGGACCCGACTCCTACAATGAGCAGTTCTTC.